This T cell receptor (beta chain) was retrieved from a study of blood T cell repertoires in COVID-19. Study overall: Spain, Italy and the United States supplied samples that represented acute and convalescent COVID-19.

How the authors handled the data: For nucleated cells, counts were estimated from reference gene primer amplification. Some clones are missing from TCRdb's copy, which holds only in-frame ones; the method was immunoSEQ multiplex PCR. V, J and clone size are those of that table, while D and trimming were read from the DNA. The sample consists of hundreds of thousands of clones, about 89% of them appearing once. Cohorts were determined from participant-reported clinical history. The CDR3 is 17 amino acids. The V and J ends lost 4 bases and 7 bases, in that order; junction bases with no gene match: 19. Germline lookup yields CDR1 SQVTM and CDR2 ANQGSEA. This clone was counted only a few times.

The rearrangement links TRBV29-1 to TRBJ2-7; 10 bases match TRBD2. Sequenced sample: PBMCs or T cells enriched from blood (not recorded which). This receptor was obtained from a man aged 55 to 70 who had recovered from COVID-19. CDR3 nucleotides: TGCAGCGTTGGAGGCAGGTCCACTAGCGGGGCACCCGGGGAGCAGTACTTC. Amino acid sequence: CSVGGRSTSGAPGEQYF.